This entry is about one T cell receptor beta chain. The sample originates from a study of blood T cell repertoires in COVID-19. Overall study: Sources were T cells, B-cell-depleted T cells, or PBMCs; the material itself was cDNA or gDNA.

This CDR3 contains 15 residues. V shed 3 bases and J shed 0 bases, with 8 bases lying between them. Germline CDR1 and CDR2: WNHNN and SYGVQD (reference sequence). Sequenced by immunoSEQ multiplex PCR; TCRdb stores in-frame clones only, minus some. The table lists some 200,000 clones, roughly 75% of them singletons. The sample was peripheral blood. The chain recombines TRBV10-1 with TRBJ2-2; D ambiguous. The receptor comes from a woman in her seventies with acute or convalescent COVID-19. The CDR3 here is CASSDPRSNTGELFF. DNA for the CDR3: TGCGCCAGCAGTGACCCCAGGTCGAACACCGGGGAGCTGTTTTTT.